This T cell receptor beta chain was identified during a study of blood T cell repertoires in COVID-19. Overall study: COVID-19 samples collected from the United States, Italy and Spain covered acute and convalescent phases.

In germline, CDR1 is GTSNPN, CDR2 SVGIG (reference sequence). This CDR3 region has 16 residues. V gave up 3 bases and J gave up 4 bases; unmatched junction bases: 4. Libraries were prepared by immunoSEQ multiplex PCR; TCRdb keeps only in-frame clonotypes and omits some of them. The sample contains about 230,000 clones, about nine tenths of which appear only once. The sequencing input was peripheral blood. This sequence joins TRBV30 and TRBJ2-2, with 14 positions matching TRBD2. The sequence came from a man in his fifties with COVID-19, enrolled during active disease. CDR3 sequence (DNA): TGTGCCTGGAGGGGACTAGCGGGAGCGGGCACCGGGGAGCTGTTTTTT. Protein: CAWRGLAGAGTGELFF.